Shown below are 2 T cell receptor beta chains from a single sample sequenced in a study of T cells after yellow fever vaccination. One entry per CDR3 protein results from TCRdb running MiXCR on the 5' RACE reads. The sample has some 420,000 distinct CDR3 sequences, roughly 20% seen once. Specimen: PBMCs, collected before the yellow fever booster vaccination. These receptors all stem from a man between 18 and 35 years old who received the YFV17D yellow fever vaccine.

V and J are TRBV7-9 and TRBJ2-2; 7 positions agree with TRBD1. The V gene's germline CDR1 is SEHNR and CDR2 FQNEAQ (reference sequence). The CDR3 is 16 amino acids. J gave up 1 base and V 4 bases, and 6 bases lay outside the gene matches. The CDR3 DNA sequence: TGTGCCAGCAGCTCCAGACAGGGTGGGAACACCGGGGAGCTGTTTTTT. Amino acid sequence: CASSSRQGGNTGELFF.

This chain connects TRBV11-2 to TRBJ2-7; 8 bases are shared with TRBD1. Germline V lookup: CDR1 SGHAT, CDR2 FQNNGV. With 2 bases clipped from V and 0 bases from J, the junction kept 9 bases outside the gene matches. The CDR3 sequence is 17 residues long. CDR3 protein: CASSLTGWDRSSYEQYV. The CDR3 coding sequence is TGTGCCAGCAGCTTAACTGGTTGGGACAGGAGCTCCTACGAGCAGTACGTC.